This entry lists 27 T cell receptor beta chains sequenced from one sample in a study of PD-L1 blockade in urothelial cancer. Time point of the sample: pretreatment peripheral blood. Repertoires were generated with immunoSEQ multiplex PCR, while TCRdb's copy carries only in-frame clones and drops some. The sample has roughly 63,000 clones, roughly 79% seen once. The sequencing used PBMCs, collected around atezolizumab (anti-PD-L1) treatment. These receptors were collected from a man in his 70s with urothelial cancer.

The rearrangement uses TRBV29-1 and TRBJ2-5; 16 nucleotides match TRBD2. With 6 bases clipped from V and 5 bases from J, the junction kept 3 bases outside the gene matches. This CDR3 spans 14 amino acids. Per germline, CDR1 SQVTM and CDR2 ANQGSEA. The CDR3 DNA reads as TGCAGCGTCCTGGGACTAGCGGGAGGGGAGACCCAGTACTTC. Its translation: CSVLGLAGGETQYF.

This clone was found a few times. This chain joins TRBV27 and TRBJ1-1; weak D call: TRBD1 (6 bases). The CDR3 loop spans 13 amino acids. Germline V lookup: CDR1 MNHEY, CDR2 SMNVEV (reference sequence). V lost 5 bases, J lost 4 bases, and 11 bases lay in between. Here the CDR3 reads CASSRRQVTEAFF. The DNA for the CDR3 is TGTGCCAGCAGTCGCCGACAGGTCACTGAAGCTTTCTTT.

V is TRBV7-9 and J is TRBJ1-1; 7 bases line up with TRBD1. The CDR3 is 13 amino acids. The ends lost 5 bases at V and 5 bases at J; junction bases unmatched: 5. Looked up from germline, CDR1 is SEHNR and CDR2 is FQNEAQ (reference sequence). The CDR3 here is CASSLGQATEAFF. CDR3 DNA sequence: TGTGCCAGCAGCCTTGGACAGGCTACTGAAGCTTTCTTT.

This chain connects TRBV6-5 to TRBJ1-1; 8 bases agree with TRBD1. From germline, CDR1 is MNHEY and CDR2 SVGAGI. Germline trimming cut 2 bases from V and 2 bases from J; bases unmatched to any gene: 7. CDR3 length equals 16 residues. The DNA for the CDR3 is TGTGCCAGCAGTTACAATGCCGGACAGGGAAACACTGAAGCTTTCTTT. It yields the protein CASSYNAGQGNTEAFF.

J is TRBJ1-2 and V is TRBV11-2; TRBD1 agrees at 7 bases. From germline, CDR1 is SGHAT and CDR2 FQNNGV. CDR3 size: 13 residues. The V gene end was trimmed by 4 bases and the J gene end by 3 bases; junction bases not matched to a gene: 2. As DNA, the CDR3 is TGTGCCAGCAGCTCGACAGGGTACTATGGCTACACCTTC. Amino acids: CASSSTGYYGYTF.

V gene TRBV19 combines with J gene TRBJ1-2, with TRBD1 as a possible D gene (6 bases). CDR3 length equals 18 residues. The germline V gene has CDR1 LNHDA and CDR2 SQIVND (reference sequence). Trimming shortened V by 0 bases and J by 6 bases, and 23 bases separated the two germline ends. The CDR3 region is CASSIDWTTRGLRDGYTF. CDR3 coding DNA: TGTGCCAGTAGTATAGATTGGACTACGCGGGGGCTACGGGATGGCTACACCTTC.

This clone was recorded only once. The chain joins TRBV6-5 to TRBJ1-5, with D possibly TRBD1 on 5 matching bases. This CDR3 has 12 residues. With 6 bases removed from V and 5 bases from J, the gap between germline ends came to 8 bases. Germline V gene sequence: CDR1 MNHEY, CDR2 SVGAGI. The CDR3, as DNA: TGTGCCAGCAGCCGACAGTATCAGCCCCAGCATTTT. This translates into CASSRQYQPQHF.

The chain links TRBV7-9 to TRBJ1-6; D is possibly TRBD1 (5 bases). Germline values: CDR1 SEHNR, CDR2 FQNEAQ (reference sequence). V lost 3 bases to trimming and J lost 9 bases, with 12 bases between them. The CDR3 totals 14 residues. CDR3 in DNA: TGTGCCAGCAGCTTCTCAGGGATAGGTTCACCCCTCCACTTT. It is translated as CASSFSGIGSPLHF.

V usage is TRBV4-3 and J usage is TRBJ2-1; D call uncertain. V lost 0 bases, J lost 7 bases, and 16 bases lay in between. This CDR3 comprises 16 residues. From germline, CDR1 is LGHNA and CDR2 YSLEER. The CDR3 DNA reads as TGCGCCAGCAGCCAAGATGGTTCAGTGGGCTGGAATGAGCAGTTCTTC. As protein: CASSQDGSVGWNEQFF.

The genes are TRBV27 and TRBJ2-5, with 8 bases lining up with TRBD1. Germline-derived CDR1 and CDR2 are MNHEY and SMNVEV (reference sequence). The V and J ends lost 6 bases and 5 bases, in that order; junction bases with no gene match: 14. The CDR3 has 16 amino acids. The CDR3: CASRPLTDRVGETQYF. Written as DNA, the CDR3 is TGTGCCAGCAGACCGCTCACGGACAGGGTCGGGGAGACCCAGTACTTC.

The J gene is TRBJ2-5, the V gene TRBV7-8, with 7 bases fitting TRBD2. The CDR3 length is 15 residues. Germline CDR1 SGHVS, CDR2 FQNEAQ. With 2 bases clipped from V and 3 bases from J, the junction kept 6 bases outside the gene matches. The CDR3 region has the DNA TGTGCCAGCAGCTTAATGCGGGAGCTAAAAGAGACCCAGTACTTC. Protein sequence: CASSLMRELKETQYF.

V and J are TRBV28 and TRBJ2-1, with a weak D call TRBD1 (6 bases). Germline loops: CDR1 MDHEN, CDR2 SYDVKM. Trimming took off 6 bases at V and 4 bases at J, with 19 bases between the two ends. This CDR3 comprises 16 residues. CDR3 DNA: TGTGCCAGCAGAAGCAAGGGGAAAGGGGGATACAATGAGCAGTTCTTC. This translates into CASRSKGKGGYNEQFF.

CDR3 in DNA: TGTGCCAGCAGCTACGGGAGAGAGAATCAGCCCCAGCATTTT. Its translation: CASSYGRENQPQHF. The V gene is TRBV6-1, the J gene TRBJ1-5; D remains ambiguous. Looked up from germline, CDR1 is MNHNS and CDR2 is SASEGT. The CDR3 loop spans 14 amino acids. The V end lost 6 bases, the J end lost 4 bases, and 13 bases lay between the germline ends.

This chain connects TRBV7-8 to TRBJ2-5; 9 bases map to TRBD1. Germline V gene sequence: CDR1 SGHVS, CDR2 FQNEAQ. The CDR3 loop spans 16 amino acids. With V trimmed by 5 bases and J by 4 bases, 11 bases remained unmatched. The CDR3 protein is CASSVGQGAWGETQYF. CDR3 nucleotide sequence: TGTGCCAGCAGCGTGGGACAGGGCGCTTGGGGAGAGACCCAGTACTTC.

This chain uses TRBV5-1 with TRBJ2-3, with D possibly matching TRBD2 (5 bases). With 5 bases removed from V and 1 base from J, the gap between germline ends came to 14 bases. Germline loops: CDR1 SGHRS, CDR2 YFSETQ. The CDR3 covers 15 residues. The CDR3 sequence is CASSEGSTRTDTQYF. The CDR3 coding sequence is TGCGCCAGCAGTGAGGGCTCAACCCGCACAGATACGCAGTATTTT.

This chain uses TRBV9 with TRBJ1-1; unclear D gene. V was trimmed by 0 bases and J by 1 base, leaving 10 bases between them. This CDR3 has 15 residues. The germline V gene encodes CDR1 SGDLS and CDR2 YYNGEE. CDR3 DNA: TGTGCCAGCAGCGTAGACGCGGTAACGAACACTGAAGCTTTCTTT. Residues: CASSVDAVTNTEAFF.

The chain employs TRBV7-9 and TRBJ1-4; tentatively, D is TRBD1 (6 bases). The V gene's germline CDR1 is SEHNR and CDR2 FQNEAQ (reference sequence). There are 13 residues in the CDR3. V gave up 3 bases and J gave up 8 bases, with 10 bases separating them. CDR3 loop: CASSFNRAEKLFF. The CDR3 DNA is TGTGCCAGCAGCTTCAACAGGGCCGAAAAACTGTTTTTT.

CDR3: CASSYHMGQGLNEQFF. CDR3 DNA: TGTGCCAGCAGTTATCACATGGGACAGGGATTGAATGAGCAGTTCTTC. This chain uses TRBV6-6 with TRBJ2-1; 9 nucleotides line up with TRBD1. The CDR3 is made up of 16 amino acids. V dropped 3 bases and J dropped 7; count of bases not matched to a gene: 10. Germline V lookup: CDR1 MNHNY, CDR2 SVGAGI (reference sequence).

CDR3 DNA: TGTGCCAGCAGCTTCCGGGACAGACCTTTAACTGGCTACACCTTC. Encoded protein: CASSFRDRPLTGYTF. V usage is TRBV5-6 and J usage is TRBJ1-2, with 7 bases lining up with TRBD1. V dropped 2 bases and J dropped 7; count of bases not matched to a gene: 11. CDR1 and CDR2 (germline): SGHDT, YYEEEE. CDR3 length equals 15 residues. Complete variable domain (other parts from reference TRBV5-6 and TRBJ1-2): DAGVTQSPTHLIKTRGQQVTLRCSPKSGHDTVSWYQQALGQGPQFIFQYYEEEERQRGNFPDRFSGHQFPNYSSELNVNALLLGDSALYLCASSFRDRPLTGYTFGSGTRLTVV.

V usage is TRBV19 and J usage is TRBJ2-5, with D perhaps matching TRBD2 (6 bases). This CDR3 has 14 amino acids. V gave up 1 base and J gave up 2 bases, with 8 bases separating them. Germline V gives CDR1 LNHDA, CDR2 SQIVND (reference sequence). CDR3 protein: CASSIAGLQETQYF. The CDR3 DNA is TGTGCCAGTAGTATAGCAGGACTACAAGAGACCCAGTACTTC.

The chain has TRBV15 and TRBJ2-6; D remains ambiguous. CDR3 length: 17 amino acids. With 0 bases removed from V and 0 bases from J, the gap between germline ends came to 9 bases. Looked up from germline, CDR1 is LNHNV and CDR2 is YYDKDF (reference sequence). The CDR3 here is CATSRDLADSGANVLTF. DNA of the CDR3: TGTGCCACCAGCAGAGATTTGGCCGACTCTGGGGCCAACGTCCTGACTTTC.

The rearrangement joins TRBV10-2 to TRBJ1-1; D gene ambiguous. This CDR3 has 14 residues. Germline CDR1 is WSHSY and CDR2 is SAAADI. The germline V and J ends were trimmed by 2 bases and 0 bases, with 7 bases remaining between them. The CDR3 is CASSERRVNTEAFF. CDR3 nucleotides: TGCGCCAGCAGTGAGCGGCGGGTGAACACTGAAGCTTTCTTT.

This rearrangement joins TRBV7-2 to TRBJ2-3, with D unclear. The germline CDR1 and CDR2 sequences are SGHTA and FQGNSA. Trimming cost V 2 bases and J 1 base, with 7 bases left between them. The CDR3 sequence is 14 residues long. CDR3 coding DNA: TGTGCCAGCAGCTTACTAGTTGGCACAGATACGCAGTATTTT. Its translation: CASSLLVGTDTQYF.

This chain joins TRBV29-1 and TRBJ1-1, with D maybe TRBD1 (6 bases). The V end was cut by 6 bases, the J end by 7 bases, with 15 bases between. The CDR3 has 12 residues. Germline V gives CDR1 SQVTM, CDR2 ANQGSEA. This CDR3 is CSVAQGGFEAFF. DNA of the CDR3: TGCAGCGTAGCTCAAGGGGGTTTTGAAGCTTTCTTT. The full variable domain, in which reference TRBV29-1 and TRBJ1-1 provide the parts outside the CDR3, is SAVISQKPSRDICQRGTSLTIQCQVDSQVTMMFWYRQQPGQSLTLIATANQGSEATYESGFVIDKFPISRPNLTFSTLTVSNMSPEDSSIYLCSVAQGGFEAFFGQGTRLTVV.

The chain carries TRBV5-6 and TRBJ2-2; D gene unclear. This CDR3 has 15 residues. V shed 0 bases and J shed 3 bases, with 9 bases lying between them. The germline CDR1 and CDR2 sequences are SGHDT and YYEEEE. CDR3 sequence reads: CASSLGVRYTGELFF. As DNA, the CDR3 is TGTGCCAGCAGCTTGGGGGTCAGGTACACCGGGGAGCTGTTTTTT. The full variable domain, rest sourced from reference TRBV5-6 and TRBJ2-2, is DAGVTQSPTHLIKTRGQQVTLRCSPKSGHDTVSWYQQALGQGPQFIFQYYEEEERQRGNFPDRFSGHQFPNYSSELNVNALLLGDSALYLCASSLGVRYTGELFFGEGSRLTVL.

This chain joins TRBV10-3 and TRBJ2-3; TRBD2 agrees at 10 bases. J was trimmed by 2 bases and V by 5 bases; bases with no gene match: 1. The CDR3 runs to 14 residues. The germline V gene has CDR1 ENHRY and CDR2 SYGVKD. The CDR3 coding sequence is TGTGCCATCAGTAGCGGGGGGGCCACAGATACGCAGTATTTT. Residues: CAISSGGATDTQYF.

This chain joins TRBV7-8 and TRBJ1-5, with 11 bases fitting TRBD1. V was clipped by 5 bases and J by 1 base; unmatched bases: 16. CDR1 and CDR2 (germline): SGHVS, FQNEAQ. The CDR3 extends over 20 amino acids. The CDR3 loop reads CASSIRPTGQGVMSNQPQHF. The CDR3 nucleotides are TGTGCCAGCAGCATAAGACCGACGGGACAGGGGGTTATGAGCAATCAGCCCCAGCATTTT.